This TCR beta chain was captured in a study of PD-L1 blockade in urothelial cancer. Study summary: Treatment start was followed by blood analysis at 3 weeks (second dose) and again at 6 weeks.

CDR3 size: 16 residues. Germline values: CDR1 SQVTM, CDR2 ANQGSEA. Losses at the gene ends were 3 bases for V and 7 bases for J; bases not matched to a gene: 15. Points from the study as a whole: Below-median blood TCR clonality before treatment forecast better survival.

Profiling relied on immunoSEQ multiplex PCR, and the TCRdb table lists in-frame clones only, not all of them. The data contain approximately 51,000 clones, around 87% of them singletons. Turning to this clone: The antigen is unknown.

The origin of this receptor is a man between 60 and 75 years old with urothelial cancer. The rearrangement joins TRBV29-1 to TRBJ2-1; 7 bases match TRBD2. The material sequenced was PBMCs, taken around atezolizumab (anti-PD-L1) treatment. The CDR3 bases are TGCAGCGTTGACGCCCTAGGGTCGGGAGGTTATAATGAGCAGTTCTTC. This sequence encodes CSVDALGSGGYNEQFF.